This T cell receptor beta chain was sequenced during a study of beta chain features in type 1 diabetes. General study findings and limits: It was among patients, rather than healthy donors, that naive, central memory and Treg TCRB repertoires appeared more similar. Type 1 diabetes patients had fewer VDJ junction insertions and more deletions.

Turning to this clone: Its antigen is undetermined.

The CDR3 contains 16 residues. Looked up from germline, CDR1 is PRHDT and CDR2 is FYEKMQ (reference sequence). The V gene lost 3 bases and the J gene lost 6 bases, with 21 bases spanning the gap. Cells sorted by CD45RO/CCR7/CD25/CD127/CD95/CD27 comprised CD4+ naive, central memory, regulatory and stem cell-like memory cells. Purity exceeding 95% was reached by all sorted populations. As every portion of the isolated RNA was reverse transcribed, the sequencing read expressed TCRB transcripts. Libraries were prepared by immunoSEQ multiplex PCR; TCRdb keeps only in-frame clonotypes and omits some of them. The table includes fewer than 900,000 clones, 15% to 20% detected once.

J is TRBJ2-7 and V is TRBV13; D remains unclear. The specimen was naive CD4+ T cells from blood. This receptor was taken from a young woman in good health. This CDR3 reads CASSFAVVGSRSEQYF. In DNA, the CDR3 is TGTGCCAGCAGCTTTGCGGTTGTAGGGTCTCGGAGCGAGCAGTACTTC.